The 3 T cell receptor beta chains listed next were all sequenced from one sample in a study of blood T cells in healthy people across ages. The second PCR ran about 6 to 11 cycles with a sample-barcoded 5' primer and J-beta primers. TCRdb re-called the 5' RACE reads with MiXCR, one entry per CDR3 protein. The sample shows some 730,000 distinct CDR3 sequences, roughly 20% of them seen only once. The material sequenced was blood. These receptors were obtained from a man between 70 and 80 years old in good health.

There are a few counts of this clonotype. V and J are TRBV5-1 and TRBJ2-7; 11 bases match TRBD2. The J call may be incorrect, as the DNA end agrees better with TRBJ2-1. Germline values: CDR1 SGHRS, CDR2 YFSETQ. This CDR3 region has 16 residues. CDR3 in DNA: TGCGCCAGCAGCTCTAAAACTAGCGGGGGTAACAATGAGCAGTTCTTC. Protein product: CASSSKTSGGNNEQFF.

The chain carries TRBV28 and TRBJ2-1; 7 bases map to TRBD2. CDR3 length equals 16 residues. V shed 5 bases and J 1 base; nucleotides not matched to a gene: 8. Per germline, CDR1 MDHEN and CDR2 SYDVKM. This CDR3 is CASSPSSRESYNEQFF. In nucleotides, the CDR3 is TGTGCCAGCAGTCCCTCGTCGCGGGAGTCCTACAATGAGCAGTTCTTC.

The gene calls are TRBV7-6 and TRBJ2-5; D call uncertain. The CDR3 totals 13 residues. V lost 5 bases to trimming and J lost 2 bases, with 9 bases between them. Germline V gene sequence: CDR1 SGHVS, CDR2 FNYEAQ. This chain's CDR3 is CASSDTLQETQYF. The CDR3 DNA reads as TGTGCCAGCAGCGACACGCTGCAAGAGACCCAGTACTTC.